This T cell receptor beta chain is drawn from a study of human T cells and chemical hapten exposure. Study results and caveats: Among TCRs, those above 1 in 1000 frequency were unaffected by DPC sensitization. The donors suffered from alopecia, so their immune response may not match that of healthy people. While controls formed fewer of them, expanded TCRs formed significantly more large CDR3 similarity clusters.

Comment on this clonotype: What it binds is not known.

Trimming at V came to 3 bases and at J to 5 bases, leaving 10 bases not matched to a gene. The germline gives CDR1 SQVTM, CDR2 ANQGSEA. The CDR3 sequence is 14 residues long. The sample's time point: pre-sensitization, week 0. Treatment indicated: therapeutic diphenylcyclopropenone sensitization with weekly scalp DPC. MiXCR, applied by TCRdb to the RACE reads, yields one record per CDR3 protein. The sample holds 250,000 or so distinct CDR3 sequences, about 7.7% seen once. The chain recombines TRBV29-1 with TRBJ2-7, with 7 bases identical to TRBD1. The source of this sequence is a man aged 18 to 35 with alopecia areata. Some clones in this sample may be carry-over from other donors' samples. The source was whole blood, collected in connection with sensitization to the hapten diphenylcyclopropenone (DPC). The CDR3 protein is CSVERGRGGDEQYF. The CDR3 DNA sequence: TGCAGCGTTGAGAGGGGGCGCGGAGGTGACGAGCAGTACTTC.